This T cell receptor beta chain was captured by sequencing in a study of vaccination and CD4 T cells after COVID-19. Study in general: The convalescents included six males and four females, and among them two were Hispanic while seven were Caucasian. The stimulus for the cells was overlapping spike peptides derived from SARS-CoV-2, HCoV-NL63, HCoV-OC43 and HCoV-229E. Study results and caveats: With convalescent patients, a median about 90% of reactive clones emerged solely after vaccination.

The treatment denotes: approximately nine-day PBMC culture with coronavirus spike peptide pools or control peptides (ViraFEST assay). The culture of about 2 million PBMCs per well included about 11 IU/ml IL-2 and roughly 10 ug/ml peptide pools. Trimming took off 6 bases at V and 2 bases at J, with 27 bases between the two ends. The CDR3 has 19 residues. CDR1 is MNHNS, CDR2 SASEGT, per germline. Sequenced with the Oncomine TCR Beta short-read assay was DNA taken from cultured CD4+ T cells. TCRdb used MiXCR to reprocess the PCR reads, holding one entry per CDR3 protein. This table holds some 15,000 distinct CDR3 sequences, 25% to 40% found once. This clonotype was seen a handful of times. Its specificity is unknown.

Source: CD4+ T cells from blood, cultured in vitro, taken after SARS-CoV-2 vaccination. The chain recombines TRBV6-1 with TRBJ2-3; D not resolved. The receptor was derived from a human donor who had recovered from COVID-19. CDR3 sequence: CASRAGRLVDLGFTDTQYF. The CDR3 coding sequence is TGTGCCAGCAGAGCTGGCCGCCTGGTAGATTTGGGCTTCACAGATACGCAGTATTTT.